The source of this T cell receptor beta chain is a study of cytomegalovirus exposure and HLA in healthy donors. General study points: Presence/absence comparisons presumed near-even sequencing depth among donors.

Details on this clone: What it recognizes is unknown.

In the PCR, 60 Vbeta and 13 Jbeta primers were used. Libraries were prepared by immunoSEQ multiplex PCR; TCRdb keeps only in-frame clonotypes and omits some of them. The table records more than 85,000 clones, approximately 83% of them present only once. Sequencing was done on a sample of PBMCs. The sequence came from a man in his forties in good health and CMV-seronegative.

The CDR3 reads CASSPPRQGPYGYTF. The CDR3 DNA reads as TGTGCCAGCAGTCCCCCCCGACAGGGGCCCTATGGCTACACCTTC. The rearrangement uses TRBV28 and TRBJ1-2; 8 bases are a match to TRBD1. This CDR3 spans 15 amino acids. CDR1 is MDHEN and CDR2 is SYDVKM in the germline V gene. V was pared by 5 bases and J by 4 bases, with 9 bases of the junction left unmatched.